This T cell receptor beta chain was observed in a study of T-cell reconstitution after alpha-beta-depleted transplantation in children. The study's findings and limits: When one year had passed after transplant, most T-cell counts and diversity came from newly produced T cells.

The table lists this clonotype with many counts. Its antigen remains unidentified. Unique molecular identifiers tagged the TCRbeta library. TCRdb passed the PCR reads through MiXCR, listing each CDR3 protein once. The data show about 300,000 distinct CDR3 sequences, less than 9.5% seen once. Germline V gene data show CDR1 as SGDLS and CDR2 as YYNGEE. There are 13 residues in the CDR3. Trimming shortened V by 0 bases and J by 6 bases, and 10 bases separated the two germline ends. This TCR derives from a female patient aged 2-9 years who had a stem cell transplant for Fanconi anemia, so the T cells may come from the graft donor. J is TRBJ2-7 and V is TRBV9; unclear D gene. The sequences come from peripheral blood, collected 360 days after TCRalphabeta/CD19-depleted stem cell transplant. CDR3 sequence reads: CASSVVSGTEQYF. CDR3 nucleotide sequence: TGTGCCAGCAGCGTAGTCAGTGGAACCGAGCAGTACTTC.